This TCR beta chain was documented in a study of preoperative IRX-2 immunotherapy in early breast cancer. Treatment meaning: preoperative locoregional IRX-2 cytokine immunotherapy. Preoperative locoregional IRX-2 cytokine immunotherapy was tested in the phase Ib source study. Sequenced by immunoSEQ multiplex PCR; TCRdb stores in-frame clones only, minus some. This sample has around 25,000 clones, with around 75% found just once. Source: lymph node tissue, taken before IRX-2 immunotherapy. This sequence was found in a human donor with breast cancer.

CDR3 in DNA: TGCGCCAGCAGCCAAGGGACAGGGGGGACCTACGAGCAGTACTTC. This translates into CASSQGTGGTYEQYF. The rearrangement links TRBV1 to TRBJ2-7; the table assigns TRBD1, which was not confirmed against the DNA. TRBV1 is described as a pseudogene. The CDR3 has 15 amino acids.